A selection of T cell receptor beta chains follows, all from one sample in a study of blood T cell repertoires in COVID-19. Assay used: immunoSEQ multiplex PCR; TCRdb lists only in-frame clones, some missing. Among 100,000 to 140,000 clones listed, 80% to 85% were seen once. The material sequenced was peripheral blood. The source of these receptors is a man between 65 and 80 years old with acute or convalescent COVID-19. Each CDR3 is given with its conserved first and last residue. The order of the fields is J gene, V gene, D gene, clone size, CDR3 DNA, CDR3 protein. A D gene is named only where the DNA matches it firmly. Clone size is given for some rows only: seen once, a few or many times, or a class if the clone is expanded.

TRBJ1-2	TRBV2	TRBD1	.	TGTGCCCGACAGGGGGAGAACTATGGCTACACCTTC	CARQGENYGYTF
TRBJ2-1	TRBV7-8	TRBD2	.	TGTGCCAGCAGTCAACTGTTCCGGACTAGCGGACTCAATGAGCAGTTCTTC	CASSQLFRTSGLNEQFF
TRBJ1-5	TRBV19	TRBD1	.	TGTGCCAGTAGTATAGTTGGGACAGGCGTTAATCAGCCCCAGCATTTT	CASSIVGTGVNQPQHF
TRBJ1-2	TRBV2	.	.	TGTGCCAGCAGCCCCGGGAGACTCCGGGACGGCTATGGCTACACCTTC	CASSPGRLRDGYGYTF
TRBJ2-5	TRBV5-1	TRBD2	.	TGCGCCAGCAGCTTCCAAACTAGCGGGGTAGAGACCCAGTACTTC	CASSFQTSGVETQYF
TRBJ1-2	TRBV6-2/TRBV6-3	.	.	TGTGCCAGCAGCTTCGGGGTCTATGGCTACACCTTC	CASSFGVYGYTF
TRBJ1-4	TRBV11-2	TRBD1	.	TGTGCCAGCAGCTTAGGACAGGGTGGTGAAAAACTGTTTTTT	CASSLGQGGEKLFF
TRBJ2-1	TRBV27	.	.	TGTGCCAGCAGTTTACGGCTAGCTGGGAACAATGAGCAGTTCTTC	CASSLRLAGNNEQFF
TRBJ2-7	TRBV5-4	TRBD1	.	TGTGCCAGCAGCCCGGACAGGGGGCGATACGAGCAGTACTTC	CASSPDRGRYEQYF
TRBJ1-2	TRBV19	.	.	TGTGCCAGCCGGGGACATTCAGATGCTAACTATGGCTACACCTTC	CASRGHSDANYGYTF
TRBJ1-2	TRBV29-1	.	.	TGCAGCGTTGAAGAGCAGGGGATCTATGGCTACACCTTC	CSVEEQGIYGYTF
TRBJ2-7	TRBV7-8	TRBD1	few	TGTGCCAGCAGCTTAGTAGGCAGGGGGCCCGAGGAGCAGTACTTC	CASSLVGRGPEEQYF
TRBJ1-1	TRBV19	.	.	TGTGCCAGTAGTATAGAGCGGGGAGGCACTGAAGCTTTCTTT	CASSIERGGTEAFF
TRBJ2-7	TRBV11-2	.	.	TGTGCCAGCAGCTTACTAGTAGTGGCCTACGAGCAGTACTTC	CASSLLVVAYEQYF
TRBJ1-2	TRBV2	.	few	TGTGCCAGTCTGTCGGACAGAACCCGGGATGGCTACACCTTC	CASLSDRTRDGYTF
TRBJ2-2	TRBV9	TRBD2	.	TGTGCCAGCAGCCCCGATAGCGGGGGGAAGGTCGGGGAGCTGTTTTTT	CASSPDSGGKVGELFF
TRBJ1-1	TRBV6-5	.	.	TGTGCCAGCAGTTACTCGGGGAGAAGAACTGAAGCTTTCTTT	CASSYSGRRTEAFF
TRBJ2-2	TRBV5-1	.	once	TGCGCCAGCAGCTTGGGTTCGGGGACGAACACCGGGGAGCTGTTTTTT	CASSLGSGTNTGELFF
TRBJ1-6	TRBV11-2	.	.	TGTGCCAGCAGCTCCCCAGGAAATTCACCCCTCCACTTT	CASSSPGNSPLHF
TRBJ1-5	TRBV10-1	.	.	TGCGCCAGCAGTGAAGGGGATCAGCCCCAGCATTTT	CASSEGDQPQHF
TRBJ1-6	TRBV11-3	TRBD1	.	TGTGCCAGCAGCAGGGACAGTAATTCACCCCTCCACTTT	CASSRDSNSPLHF
TRBJ2-2	TRBV18	TRBD1	once	TGTGCCAGCTCACCAGGGACAGTGAACACCGGGGAGCTGTTTTTT	CASSPGTVNTGELFF
TRBJ1-1	TRBV9	TRBD1	.	TGTGCCAGCAGCGTAGATCAGGGGGGAGACACTGAAGCTTTCTTT	CASSVDQGGDTEAFF
TRBJ2-5	TRBV10-2	TRBD1	.	TGCGCCAGCAGCCCTCAAGGGGGCGCGGAGACCCAGTACTTC	CASSPQGGAETQYF
TRBJ2-2	TRBV11-1	TRBD2	.	TGTGCCAGCAGCTTAGTTAGCGGGGACGGCGGGGAGCTGTTTTTT	CASSLVSGDGGELFF
TRBJ2-1	TRBV9	TRBD1	.	TGTGCCAGCAGCATGGGACAGGGGCTCAACAATGAGCAGTTCTTC	CASSMGQGLNNEQFF
TRBJ1-1	TRBV11-1	.	.	TGTGCCAGCAGCCCAGAGACAGGTGCGAACACTGAAGCTTTCTTT	CASSPETGANTEAFF
TRBJ1-1	TRBV5-6	.	once	TGTGCCAGCAGCTTGCAATTTGAAGCTTTCTTT	CASSLQFEAFF
TRBJ2-1	TRBV9	TRBD2	.	TGTGCCAGCAGCCCCCGAACTAGCGGGGGGGCCTTCCGGTTCTTC	CASSPRTSGGAFRFF
TRBJ1-1	TRBV25-1	TRBD1	once	TGTGCCAGCAGTCCCCCCCGACAGGGATCTTCTGAAGCTTTCTTT	CASSPPRQGSSEAFF
TRBJ1-5	TRBV18	.	.	TGTGCCAGCTCACCAGGCGACAACAGGGTCATGCATTTT	CASSPGDNRVMHF
TRBJ1-3	TRBV11-2	.	.	TGTGCCAGCAGCCCTGGGGGAGGCGTCTCTGGAAACACCATATATTTT	CASSPGGGVSGNTIYF
TRBJ2-7	TRBV6-5	TRBD1	.	TGTGCCAGCAGCCAGGACAGGGGCGACTACGAGCAGTACTTC	CASSQDRGDYEQYF
TRBJ2-5	TRBV18	TRBD2	.	TGTGCCAGCTCATCTGCGGGGGACGAGACCCAGTACTTC	CASSSAGDETQYF
TRBJ1-2	TRBV7-8	.	.	TGTGCCAGCAGCTTAGTAGCGGGGAACTATGGCTACACCTTC	CASSLVAGNYGYTF
TRBJ2-3	TRBV2	TRBD2	few	TGTGCCAGCAGTGAGGCTAGCGGACCTCGCACAGATACGCAGTATTTT	CASSEASGPRTDTQYF
TRBJ1-5	TRBV19	.	.	TGTGCCAGTAGTATATGGACAGTGGAAGGCCAGCCCCAGCATTTT	CASSIWTVEGQPQHF
TRBJ1-1	TRBV7-2	.	.	TGTGCCAGCAGCTTAGACGGGACTCAGAGGGAAGCTTTCTTT	CASSLDGTQREAFF
TRBJ2-7	TRBV18	.	.	TGTGCCAGCTCACAGACGGGGGTTACCTACGAGCAGTACTTC	CASSQTGVTYEQYF
TRBJ2-1	TRBV13	.	.	TGTGCCAGCAGCTCCCCTACTAGCAAGGAGAAGTTCTTC	CASSSPTSKEKFF
TRBJ2-2	TRBV7-6	.	.	TGTGCCAGCAGCTTAGTTGAGTCGCAGGGCGGGGAGCTGTTTTTT	CASSLVESQGGELFF
TRBJ1-4	TRBV9	.	.	TGTGCCAGCAGCGCGGGGGTAGCTAATGAAAAACTGTTTTTT	CASSAGVANEKLFF
TRBJ2-7	TRBV14	.	.	TGTGCCAGCAGCCCACCTGCCCAGAGGGGGAGAAGCTACGAGCAGTACTTC	CASSPPAQRGRSYEQYF
TRBJ1-5	TRBV19	.	.	TGTGCCAGTAGCAGGAACAATCAGCCCCAGCATTTT	CASSRNNQPQHF
TRBJ2-1	TRBV2	TRBD2	.	TGTGCCAGCACCTCTACTAGCGGGGGGGCTCGGGAGCAGTTCTTC	CASTSTSGGAREQFF
TRBJ1-2	TRBV19	TRBD1	.	TGTGCCAGTAGTCTGTACAGGGGGCTTGGCTATGGCTACACCTTC	CASSLYRGLGYGYTF
TRBJ2-1	TRBV5-4	TRBD1	.	TGTGCCAGCAGCATAAGGACAGGGATCAATGAGCAGTTCTTC	CASSIRTGINEQFF
TRBJ2-5	TRBV18	TRBD2	.	TGTGCCAGCTCACCATCTCGGCGGGGGATCCAAGAGACCCAGTACTTC	CASSPSRRGIQETQYF
TRBJ1-1	TRBV6-6	.	.	TGTGCCAGCAGTTTCGGGTGGAACACTGAAGCTTTCTTT	CASSFGWNTEAFF
TRBJ1-2	TRBV19	.	.	TGTGCCAGTAGTATGGAGGGGAGTGGCTACACCTTC	CASSMEGSGYTF
TRBJ1-1	TRBV19	TRBD1	.	TGTGCCAGTAGTGGGACAGGGGGGATCACTGAAGCTTTCTTT	CASSGTGGITEAFF
TRBJ1-6	TRBV7-9	.	.	TGTGCCAGCAGCTTTACCGAGAATTCACCCCTCCACTTT	CASSFTENSPLHF
TRBJ2-2	TRBV27	TRBD1	.	TGTGCCAGCAGTCTCGCCGTCGGCAGGGGGCATAGCGGGGAGCTGTTTTTT	CASSLAVGRGHSGELFF